The subject of this entry is one TCR beta chain. Its specificity is not known. This specimen belongs to a study of Ad26.COV2.S vaccination and SARS-CoV-2 variants. The wider study: Vaccine-arm donor from the placebo-controlled COV1001 Ad26.COV2.S trial. Once or twice, 56 days apart, Ad26.COV2.S was delivered intramuscularly. Study-level results: Non-spike TCR breadth did not differ much between vaccine and placebo recipients.

TCRdb's table, derived via immunoSEQ multiplex PCR, lists solely in-frame clones and lacks some. The sample includes 200,000 to 250,000 clones, 85% to 90% of them seen just once. Documented treatment: 15 to 20 received Ad26.COV2.S at low or high dose, single or two shots; 5 received placebo; per-sample allocation not given. The samples date from day 63 after the first vaccine or placebo injection. Spike of the Wuhan-strain SARS-CoV-2 was expressed by an Ad26 vector, which formed the vaccine. Trimming pared 5 bases from V and 5 bases from J, leaving 6 bases between. CDR3 size: 11 residues. Source: peripheral blood, taken in a trial of Ad26.COV2.S vaccine versus placebo. The V call is TRBV12-3 or TRBV12-4, the J call TRBJ2-5; unclear D gene. This clonotype originated in a person between 18 and 65 years old who received the Ad26.COV2.S COVID-19 vaccine or a placebo. This CDR3 reads CASSVGETQYF. CDR3 nucleotides: TGTGCCAGCAGTGTAGGGGAGACCCAGTACTTC.